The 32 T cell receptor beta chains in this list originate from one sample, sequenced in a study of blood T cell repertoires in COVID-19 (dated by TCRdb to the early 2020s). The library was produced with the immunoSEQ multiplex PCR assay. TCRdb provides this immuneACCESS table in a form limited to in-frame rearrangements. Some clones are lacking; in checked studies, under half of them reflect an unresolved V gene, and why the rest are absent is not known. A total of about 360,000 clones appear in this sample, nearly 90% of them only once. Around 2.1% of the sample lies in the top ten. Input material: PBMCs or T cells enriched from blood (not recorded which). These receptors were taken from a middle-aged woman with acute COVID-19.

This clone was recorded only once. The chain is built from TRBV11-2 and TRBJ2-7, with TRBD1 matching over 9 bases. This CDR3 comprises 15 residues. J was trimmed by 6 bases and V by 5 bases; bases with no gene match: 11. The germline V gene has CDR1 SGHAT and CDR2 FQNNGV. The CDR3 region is CASSMRQGVTLEQYF. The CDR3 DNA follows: TGTGCCAGCAGCATGAGACAGGGGGTAACCCTCGAGCAGTACTTC.

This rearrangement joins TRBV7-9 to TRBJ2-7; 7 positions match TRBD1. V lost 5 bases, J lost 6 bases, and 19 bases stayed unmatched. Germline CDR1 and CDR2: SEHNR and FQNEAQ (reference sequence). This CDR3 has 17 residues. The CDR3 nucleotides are TGTGCCAGCAGCCGGGGCCCTGAGGGGGCCGCCCCTCGCGAGCAGTACTTC. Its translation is CASSRGPEGAAPREQYF.

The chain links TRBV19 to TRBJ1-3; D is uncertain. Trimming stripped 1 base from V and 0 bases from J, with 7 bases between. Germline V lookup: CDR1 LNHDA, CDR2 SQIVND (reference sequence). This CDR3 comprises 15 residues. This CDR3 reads CASSIGGFSGNTIYF. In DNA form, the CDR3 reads TGTGCCAGTAGTATAGGTGGCTTCTCTGGAAACACCATATATTTT.

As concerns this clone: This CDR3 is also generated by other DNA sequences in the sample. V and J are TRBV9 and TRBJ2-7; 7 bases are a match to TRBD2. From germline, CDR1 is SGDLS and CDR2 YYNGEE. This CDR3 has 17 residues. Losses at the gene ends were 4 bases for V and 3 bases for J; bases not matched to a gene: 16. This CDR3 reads CASSPPGRASGRYEQYF. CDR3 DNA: TGTGCCAGCAGCCCACCGGGGCGGGCTAGCGGACGCTACGAGCAGTACTTC.

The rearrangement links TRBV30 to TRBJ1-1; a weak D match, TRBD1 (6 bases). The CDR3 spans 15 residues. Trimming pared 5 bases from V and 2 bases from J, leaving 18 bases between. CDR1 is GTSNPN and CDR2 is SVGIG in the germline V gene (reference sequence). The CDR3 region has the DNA TGTGCCTGGGCTAAAAGCGGGACATCCAACACTGAAGCTTTCTTT. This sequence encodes CAWAKSGTSNTEAFF.

The CDR3 reads CASSRTSGGTSPYEQYF. The CDR3 DNA sequence: TGTGCCAGCAGCCGGACTAGCGGGGGTACCAGTCCCTACGAGCAGTACTTC. The V and J genes are TRBV3-1 (or the pseudogene TRBV3-2) and TRBJ2-7, with 13 bases fitting TRBD2. V shed 4 bases and J 2 bases; nucleotides not matched to a gene: 8. Germline values: CDR1 LGHDT, CDR2 YNNKEL (reference sequence). CDR3 length: 17 residues.

CDR3 loop: CASSIGTVYNEQFF. CDR3 in DNA: TGTGCCAGTAGTATCGGGACAGTATACAATGAGCAGTTCTTC. J is TRBJ2-1 and V is TRBV19; 7 nucleotides align to TRBD1. Germline V gives CDR1 LNHDA, CDR2 SQIVND (reference sequence). V was clipped by 3 bases and J by 4 bases; unmatched bases: 3. This CDR3 spans 14 amino acids.

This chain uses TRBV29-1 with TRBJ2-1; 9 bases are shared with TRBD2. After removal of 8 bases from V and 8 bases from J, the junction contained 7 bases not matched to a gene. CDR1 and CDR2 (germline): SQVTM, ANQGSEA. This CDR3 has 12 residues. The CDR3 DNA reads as TGCAGCCATTCCGGGACTAGCTATGAGCAGTTCTTC. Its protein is CSHSGTSYEQFF.

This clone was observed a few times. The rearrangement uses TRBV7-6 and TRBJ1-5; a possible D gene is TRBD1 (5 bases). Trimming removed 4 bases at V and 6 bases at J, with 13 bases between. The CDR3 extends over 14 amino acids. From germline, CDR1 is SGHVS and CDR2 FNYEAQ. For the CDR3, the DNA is TGTGCCAGCAGCTCTACGACAGCAGCTCAGCCCCAGCATTTT. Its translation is CASSSTTAAQPQHF.

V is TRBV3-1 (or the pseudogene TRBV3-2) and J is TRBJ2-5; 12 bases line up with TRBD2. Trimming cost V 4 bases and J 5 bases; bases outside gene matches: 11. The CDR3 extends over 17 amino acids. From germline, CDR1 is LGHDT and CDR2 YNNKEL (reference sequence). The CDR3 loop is CASSLYRTSGVSETQYF. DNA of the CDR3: TGTGCCAGCAGCCTTTATCGGACTAGCGGGGTTTCGGAGACCCAGTACTTC.

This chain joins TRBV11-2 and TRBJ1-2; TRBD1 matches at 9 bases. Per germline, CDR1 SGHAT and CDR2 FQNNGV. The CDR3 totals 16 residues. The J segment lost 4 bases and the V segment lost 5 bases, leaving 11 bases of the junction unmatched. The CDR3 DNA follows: TGTGCCAGCAGCGCCCCCCTCGGACAGGGGCTCTATGGCTACACCTTC. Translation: CASSAPLGQGLYGYTF. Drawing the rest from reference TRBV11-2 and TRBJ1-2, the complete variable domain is EAGVAQSPRYKIIEKRQSVAFWCNPISGHATLYWYQQILGQGPKLLIQFQNNGVVDDSQLPKDRFSAERLKGVDSTLKIQPAKLEDSAVYLCASSAPLGQGLYGYTFGSGTRLTVV.

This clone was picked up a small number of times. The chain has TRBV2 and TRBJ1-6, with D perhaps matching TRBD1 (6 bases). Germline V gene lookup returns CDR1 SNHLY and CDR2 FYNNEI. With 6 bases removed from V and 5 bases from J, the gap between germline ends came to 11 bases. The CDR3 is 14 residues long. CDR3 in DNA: TGTGCCAGCAGGGAACAGGGTGATAATTCACCCCTCCACTTT. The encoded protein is CASREQGDNSPLHF.

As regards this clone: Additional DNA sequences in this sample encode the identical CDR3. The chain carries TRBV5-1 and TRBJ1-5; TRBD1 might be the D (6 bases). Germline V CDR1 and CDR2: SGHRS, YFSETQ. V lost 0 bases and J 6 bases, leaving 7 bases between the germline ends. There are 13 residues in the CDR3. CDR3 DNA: TGCGCCAGCAGCTTGGTAGGGGGTCAGCCCCAGCATTTT. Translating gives CASSLVGGQPQHF.

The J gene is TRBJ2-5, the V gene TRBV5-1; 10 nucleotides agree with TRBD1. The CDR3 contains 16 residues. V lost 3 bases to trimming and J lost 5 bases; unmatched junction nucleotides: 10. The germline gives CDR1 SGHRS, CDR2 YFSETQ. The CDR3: CASSSEGGQGIETQYF. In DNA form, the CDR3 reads TGCGCCAGCAGCTCGGAGGGGGGACAGGGGATTGAGACCCAGTACTTC. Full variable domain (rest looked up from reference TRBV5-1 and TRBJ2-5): KAGVTQTPRYLIKTRGQQVTLSCSPISGHRSVSWYQQTPGQGLQFLFEYFSETQRNKGNFPGRFSGRQFSNSRSEMNVSTLELGDSALYLCASSSEGGQGIETQYFGPGTRLLVL.

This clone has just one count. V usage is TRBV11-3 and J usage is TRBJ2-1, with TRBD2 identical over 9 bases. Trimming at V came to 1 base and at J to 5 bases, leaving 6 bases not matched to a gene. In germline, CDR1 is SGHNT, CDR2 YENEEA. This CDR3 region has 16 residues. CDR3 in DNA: TGTGCCAGCAGCTTAGGCCCAGCGGGGGGAAACAATGAGCAGTTCTTC. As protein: CASSLGPAGGNNEQFF.

CDR3 in DNA: TGTGCCAGCAGCGAGGGACTGGATTCACCCCTCCACTTT. Translation gives CASSEGLDSPLHF. The rearrangement joins TRBV5-4 to TRBJ1-6, with D possibly TRBD1 on 5 matching bases. Germline CDR1 and CDR2: SGHNT and YYREEE (reference sequence). The CDR3 sequence is 13 residues long. V was cut by 4 bases and J by 8 bases, with 10 bases left in between.

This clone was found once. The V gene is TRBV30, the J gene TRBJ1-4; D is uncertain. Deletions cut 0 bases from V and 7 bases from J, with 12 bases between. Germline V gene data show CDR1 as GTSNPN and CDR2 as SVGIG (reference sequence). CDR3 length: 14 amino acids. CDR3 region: CAWSVLQLGEKLFF. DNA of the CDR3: TGTGCCTGGAGTGTACTACAACTAGGTGAAAAACTGTTTTTT.

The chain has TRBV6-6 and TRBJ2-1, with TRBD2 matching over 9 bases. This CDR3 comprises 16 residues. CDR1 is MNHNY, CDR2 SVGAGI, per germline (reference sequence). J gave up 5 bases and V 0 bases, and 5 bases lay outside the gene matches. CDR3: CASSYSGGGADNEQFF. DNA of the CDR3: TGTGCCAGCAGTTACTCGGGCGGGGGGGCCGACAATGAGCAGTTCTTC.

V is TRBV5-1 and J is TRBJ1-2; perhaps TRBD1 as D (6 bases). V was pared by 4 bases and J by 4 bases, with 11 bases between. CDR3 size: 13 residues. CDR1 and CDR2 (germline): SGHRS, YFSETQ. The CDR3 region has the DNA TGCGCCAGCAGCCAAGGACAGAGCTATGGCTACACCTTC. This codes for CASSQGQSYGYTF.

CDR3 in amino acids: CASQGQGNTIYF. In DNA, the CDR3 is TGTGCCAGCCAAGGACAGGGAAACACCATATATTTT. The chain combines TRBV2 with TRBJ1-3; a possible D gene is TRBD1 (6 bases). The germline V gene has CDR1 SNHLY and CDR2 FYNNEI. This CDR3 is 12 amino acids long. V was clipped by 8 bases and J by 4 bases, with 9 bases between them. The full variable domain, rest sourced from reference TRBV2 and TRBJ1-3, is EPEVTQTPSHQVTQMGQEVILRCVPISNHLYFYWYRQILGQKVEFLVSFYNNEISEKSEIFDDQFSVERPDGSNFTLKIRSTKLEDSAMYFCASQGQGNTIYFGEGSWLTVV.

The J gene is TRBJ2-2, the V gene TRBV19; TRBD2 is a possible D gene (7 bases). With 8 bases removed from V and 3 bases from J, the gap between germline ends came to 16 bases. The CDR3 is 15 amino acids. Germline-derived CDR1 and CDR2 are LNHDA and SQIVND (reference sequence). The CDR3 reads CASLRGGAHTGELFF. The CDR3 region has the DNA TGTGCCAGTCTCAGGGGAGGGGCACACACCGGGGAGCTGTTTTTT.

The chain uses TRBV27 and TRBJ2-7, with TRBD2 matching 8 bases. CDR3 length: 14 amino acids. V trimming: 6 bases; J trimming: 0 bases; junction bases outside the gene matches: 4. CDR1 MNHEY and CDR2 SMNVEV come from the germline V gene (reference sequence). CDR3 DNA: TGTGCCAGCAGAAGAGCGGGGGTCTCCTACGAGCAGTACTTC. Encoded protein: CASRRAGVSYEQYF.

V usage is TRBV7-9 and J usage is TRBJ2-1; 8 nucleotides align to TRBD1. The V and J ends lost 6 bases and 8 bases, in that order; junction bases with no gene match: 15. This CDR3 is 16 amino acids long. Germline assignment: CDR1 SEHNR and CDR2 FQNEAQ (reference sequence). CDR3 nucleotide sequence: TGTGCCAGCAGTTTCTCTCCCCGGACAGGGAGAGATGAGCAGTTCTTC. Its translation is CASSFSPRTGRDEQFF.

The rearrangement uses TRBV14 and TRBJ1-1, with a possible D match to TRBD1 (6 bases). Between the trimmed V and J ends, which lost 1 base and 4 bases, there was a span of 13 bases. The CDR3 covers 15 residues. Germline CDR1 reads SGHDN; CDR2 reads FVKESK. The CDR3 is CASSQAGGVGTEAFF. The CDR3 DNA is TGTGCCAGCAGCCAAGCTGGGGGCGTTGGCACTGAAGCTTTCTTT.

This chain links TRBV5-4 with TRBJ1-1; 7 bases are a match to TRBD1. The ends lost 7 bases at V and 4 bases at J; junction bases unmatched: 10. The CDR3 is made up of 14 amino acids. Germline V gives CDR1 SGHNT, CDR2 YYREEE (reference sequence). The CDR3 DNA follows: TGTGCCAGCCGACCTTCCCAGGGGGTCACTGAAGCTTTCTTT. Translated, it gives CASRPSQGVTEAFF.

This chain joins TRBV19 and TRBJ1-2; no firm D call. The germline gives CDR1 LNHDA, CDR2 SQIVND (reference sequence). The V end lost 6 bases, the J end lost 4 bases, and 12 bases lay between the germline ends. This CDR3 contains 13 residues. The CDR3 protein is CASRAPAGYGYTF. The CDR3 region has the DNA TGTGCCAGTAGAGCCCCGGCGGGCTATGGCTACACCTTC.

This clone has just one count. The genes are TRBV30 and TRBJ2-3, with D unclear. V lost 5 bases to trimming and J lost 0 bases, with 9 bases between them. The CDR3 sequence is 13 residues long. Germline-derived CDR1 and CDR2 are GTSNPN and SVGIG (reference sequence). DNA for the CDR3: TGTGCCTGGTCTAGGAGAAGCACAGATACGCAGTATTTT. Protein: CAWSRRSTDTQYF. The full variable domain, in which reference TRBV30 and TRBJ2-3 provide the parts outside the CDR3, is SQTIHQWPATLVQPVGSPLSLECTVEGTSNPNLYWYRQAAGRGLQLLFYSVGIGQISSEVPQNLSASRPQDRQFILSSKKLLLSDSGFYLCAWSRRSTDTQYFGPGTRLTVL.

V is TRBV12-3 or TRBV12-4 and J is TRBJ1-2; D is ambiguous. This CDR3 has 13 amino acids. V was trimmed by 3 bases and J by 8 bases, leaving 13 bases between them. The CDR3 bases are TGTGCCAGCAGTTTGAGGGCAGCTGGAGGCTACACCTTC. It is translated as CASSLRAAGGYTF.

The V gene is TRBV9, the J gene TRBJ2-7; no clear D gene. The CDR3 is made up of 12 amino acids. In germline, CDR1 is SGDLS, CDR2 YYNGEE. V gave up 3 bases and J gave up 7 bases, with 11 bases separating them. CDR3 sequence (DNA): TGTGCCAGCAGCGAATCAGGTGGGGAGCAGTACTTC. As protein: CASSESGGEQYF.

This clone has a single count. The CDR3 nucleotides are TGCGCCAGCAGTCCAACTAGTTACGAGCAGTACTTC. Translation gives CASSPTSYEQYF. The rearrangement uses TRBV5-1 and TRBJ2-7; a weak D match, TRBD2 (5 bases). This CDR3 is built from 12 residues. Deletions cut 5 bases from V and 4 bases from J, with 10 bases between. Germline CDR1 is SGHRS and CDR2 is YFSETQ.

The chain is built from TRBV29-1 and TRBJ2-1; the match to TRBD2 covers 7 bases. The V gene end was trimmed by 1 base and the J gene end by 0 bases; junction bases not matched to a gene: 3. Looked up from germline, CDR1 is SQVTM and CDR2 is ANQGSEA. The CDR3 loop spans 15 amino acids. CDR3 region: CSVEVRGGSYNEQFF. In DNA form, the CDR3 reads TGCAGCGTTGAAGTCCGCGGGGGCTCCTACAATGAGCAGTTCTTC.

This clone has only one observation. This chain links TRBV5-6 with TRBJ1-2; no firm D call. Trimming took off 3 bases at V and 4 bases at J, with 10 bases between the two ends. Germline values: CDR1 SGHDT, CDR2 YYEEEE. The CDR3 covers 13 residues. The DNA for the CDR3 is TGTGCCAGCAGCTCTCGGGAATCCTATGGCTACACCTTC. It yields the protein CASSSRESYGYTF.